This note documents a single T cell receptor (beta chain) sequence. The data stem from a study of blood T cell repertoires in COVID-19. TCRdb's table, derived via immunoSEQ multiplex PCR, lists solely in-frame clones and lacks some. This sample has roughly 340,000 clones, with around nine tenths found just once. This CDR3 is 15 amino acids long. The germline CDR1 and CDR2 sequences are LGHDT and YNNKEL (reference sequence). Trimming cost V 5 bases and J 1 base; bases outside gene matches: 7. Material for sequencing was peripheral blood. The source of this sequence is a woman between 18 and 30 years old who had recovered from COVID-19. V is TRBV3-1 (or the pseudogene TRBV3-2) and J is TRBJ1-1, with TRBD1 identical over 7 bases. The CDR3 DNA is TGTGCCAGCAGCTCATGGGACAGACGGAACACTGAAGCTTTCTTT. Translation: CASSSWDRRNTEAFF.